Presented here are 17 T cell receptor beta chains from one specimen sequenced in a study of identifying expanded T cells in peripheral blood. Sequencing was performed with immunoSEQ multiplex PCR; in TCRdb, only in-frame clones are kept and a portion is missing. The data hold about 98,000 clones, with approximately 88% observed a single time. Sequencing was done on a sample of blood. Receptors were obtained from a person between 18 and 69 years old in good health.

This sequence joins TRBV6-5 and TRBJ1-5, with D perhaps TRBD1 (5 bases). Germline CDR1 is MNHEY and CDR2 is SVGAGI. Trimming removed 10 bases from V and 5 bases from J, with 9 bases in between. The CDR3 runs 11 residues. CDR3 sequence reads: CATGGDQPQHF. The CDR3 nucleotides are TGTGCCACCGGGGGGGATCAGCCCCAGCATTTT.

CDR3 in DNA: TGTGCCACCAGCTGTCAGGGGGGCCCTTTCTTT. Translated, it gives CATSCQGGPFF. This chain connects TRBV21-1 to TRBJ1-1; the table's D gene call, TRBD1, was not cross checked with the DNA. TRBV21-1 is described as a pseudogene. The CDR3 sequence is 11 residues long.

V usage is TRBV6-5 and J usage is TRBJ2-5; 8 nucleotides agree with TRBD2. CDR3 length equals 15 residues. Germline CDR1 reads MNHEY; CDR2 reads SVGAGI. Losses at the gene ends were 6 bases for V and 4 bases for J; bases not matched to a gene: 10. The CDR3 loop is CASRDGLAGVETQYF. CDR3 nucleotide sequence: TGTGCCAGCAGGGACGGACTAGCCGGGGTAGAGACCCAGTACTTC.

The rearrangement links TRBV18 to TRBJ2-5; D not certain. The CDR3 runs to 12 residues. Trimming took 0 bases from V and 3 from J, leaving 2 bases between them. The germline V gene encodes CDR1 KGHSH and CDR2 LQKENI. The CDR3: CASSPPEETQYF. CDR3 DNA: TGTGCCAGCTCACCACCTGAAGAGACCCAGTACTTC.

V and J are TRBV5-1 and TRBJ2-1, with 10 bases that match TRBD2. This CDR3 comprises 14 residues. The V segment lost 1 base and the J segment 10 bases; nucleotides outside the gene matches: 5. The germline gives CDR1 SGHRS, CDR2 YFSETQ. The CDR3 loop is CASSLSSGSGEQFF. DNA of the CDR3: TGCGCCAGCAGCTTGTCTAGCGGGAGTGGAGAGCAGTTCTTC.

The chain links TRBV2 to TRBJ2-1; possible D gene TRBD1, 5 bases. The CDR3 loop spans 14 amino acids. CDR1 and CDR2 (germline): SNHLY, FYNNEI. V was clipped by 7 bases and J by 7 bases, with 17 bases between them. CDR3 sequence (DNA): TGTGCCAGCAAACTCGGCAGGGAAAATAATGAGCAGTTCTTC. It encodes CASKLGRENNEQFF.

The chain joins TRBV5-1 to TRBJ2-7; D unresolved. The V end lost 0 bases, the J end lost 1 base, and 5 bases lay between the germline ends. CDR3 length: 13 residues. CDR1 and CDR2 (germline): SGHRS, YFSETQ. CDR3 nucleotide sequence: TGCGCCAGCAGCTTGGCCGCATCCTACGAGCAGTACTTC. Its protein is CASSLAASYEQYF.

The chain employs TRBV28 and TRBJ2-7; D possibly matches TRBD1 or TRBD2 (5 bases each). This CDR3 contains 15 residues. Germline V CDR1 and CDR2: MDHEN, SYDVKM. With 5 bases removed from V and 4 bases from J, the gap between germline ends came to 18 bases. CDR3 in amino acids: CASSPTSGPWYEQYF. CDR3 nucleotides: TGTGCCAGCAGTCCCACCTCGGGGCCTTGGTACGAGCAGTACTTC.

The chain has TRBV4-2 and TRBJ1-2; no reliable D call. Trimming removed 1 base at V and 3 bases at J, with 15 bases between. Germline V gene lookup returns CDR1 LGHNA and CDR2 YNFKEQ. This CDR3 is 16 amino acids long. CDR3: CASSQVMRGIDYGYTF. The CDR3 nucleotides read TGTGCCAGCAGCCAAGTGATGCGAGGAATTGACTATGGCTACACCTTC.

The chain couples TRBV5-1 to TRBJ2-1; possible D gene TRBD1, 6 bases. CDR1 and CDR2 from the germline V gene are SGHRS and YFSETQ. This CDR3 is built from 15 residues. The V end lost 0 bases, the J end lost 10 bases, and 17 bases lay between the germline ends. CDR3 nucleotide sequence: TGCGCCAGCAGCTTGGGCCTCGTGGGGGCCGAAGAGCAGTTCTTC. Residues: CASSLGLVGAEEQFF.

The gene calls are TRBV19 and TRBJ2-1; no firm D call. Trimming took 3 bases from V and 3 from J, leaving 0 bases between them. Looked up from germline, CDR1 is LNHDA and CDR2 is SQIVND (reference sequence). The length of the CDR3 is 11 residues. In DNA, the CDR3 is TGTGCCAGTAGTATCTACAATGAGCAGTTCTTC. The encoded protein is CASSIYNEQFF.

CDR3 sequence (DNA): TGTGCCAGCATAGTCCCAGGGATCAGCACTGAAGCTTTCTTT. It translates to CASIVPGISTEAFF. The chain carries TRBV6-6 and TRBJ1-1, with D tentatively TRBD1 (5 bases). V was trimmed by 7 bases and J by 4 bases, leaving 16 bases between them. Germline CDR1 is MNHNY and CDR2 is SVGAGI (reference sequence). This CDR3 spans 14 amino acids.

The chain employs TRBV6-1 and TRBJ1-1; D ambiguous. There are 11 residues in the CDR3. Looked up from germline, CDR1 is MNHNS and CDR2 is SASEGT. V shed 9 bases and J shed 1 base, with 6 bases lying between them. The CDR3 coding sequence is TGTGCCAGTCAGAGGAACACTGAAGCTTTCTTT. Translated, it gives CASQRNTEAFF.

This chain links TRBV7-9 with TRBJ2-7; the match to TRBD1 covers 12 bases. CDR1 and CDR2 from the germline V gene are SEHNR and FQNEAQ (reference sequence). V dropped 5 bases and J dropped 5; count of bases not matched to a gene: 13. The CDR3 sequence is 17 residues long. In DNA form, the CDR3 reads TGTGCCAGCAGCGGGGCCCGAGCCGGGACAGGGGGCCACGAGCAGTACTTC. Protein: CASSGARAGTGGHEQYF.

V usage is TRBV11-2 and J usage is TRBJ1-1, with TRBD1 identical over 7 bases. The germline CDR1 and CDR2 sequences are SGHAT and FQNNGV. V shed 1 base, J shed 11 bases, and the junction held 10 bases outside the gene matches. The CDR3 runs 14 residues. The CDR3 reads CASSLGDSLEVAFF. In DNA form, the CDR3 reads TGTGCCAGCAGCTTAGGGGACAGCTTGGAGGTCGCTTTCTTT.

V and J are TRBV7-9 and TRBJ2-1; D is ambiguous. The V end was cut by 5 bases, the J end by 5 bases, with 7 bases between. The CDR3 length is 12 residues. Germline CDR1 and CDR2: SEHNR and FQNEAQ (reference sequence). The CDR3 reads CASSRTDNEQFF. CDR3 bases: TGTGCCAGCAGCCGGACCGACAATGAGCAGTTCTTC.

The chain recombines TRBV7-8 with TRBJ1-2, with TRBD1 as a possible D gene (5 bases). The V gene's germline CDR1 is SGHVS and CDR2 FQNEAQ. This CDR3 spans 14 amino acids. V was shortened by 3 bases and J by 6 bases, with 14 bases between the two germline ends. This CDR3 is CASSFTGPSNGYTF. The CDR3 nucleotides are TGTGCCAGCAGCTTCACAGGCCCTTCCAATGGCTACACCTTC.